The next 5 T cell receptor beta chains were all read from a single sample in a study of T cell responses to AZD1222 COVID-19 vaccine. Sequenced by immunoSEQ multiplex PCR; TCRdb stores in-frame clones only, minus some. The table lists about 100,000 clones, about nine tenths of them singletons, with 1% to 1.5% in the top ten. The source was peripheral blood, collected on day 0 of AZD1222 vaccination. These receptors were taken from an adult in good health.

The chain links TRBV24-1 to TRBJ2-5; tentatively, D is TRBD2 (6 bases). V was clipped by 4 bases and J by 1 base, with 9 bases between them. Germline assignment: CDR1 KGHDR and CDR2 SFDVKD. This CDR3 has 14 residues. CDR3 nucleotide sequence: TGTGCCACCAGTGAGGGGGGAATCCAAGAGACCCAGTACTTC. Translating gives CATSEGGIQETQYF.

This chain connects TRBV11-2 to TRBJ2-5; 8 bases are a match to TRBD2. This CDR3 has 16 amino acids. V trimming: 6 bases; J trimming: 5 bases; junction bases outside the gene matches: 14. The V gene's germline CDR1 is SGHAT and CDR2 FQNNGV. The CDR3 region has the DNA TGTGCCAGCAGGTTACGGGCGGGGGGATTAAAGGAGACCCAGTACTTC. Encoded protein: CASRLRAGGLKETQYF.

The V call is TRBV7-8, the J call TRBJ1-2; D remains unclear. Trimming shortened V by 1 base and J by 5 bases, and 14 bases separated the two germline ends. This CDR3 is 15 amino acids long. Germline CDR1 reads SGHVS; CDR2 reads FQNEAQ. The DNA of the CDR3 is TGTGCCAGCAGCTTAGGGCAGTTGACGGGGTATGGCTACACCTTC. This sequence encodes CASSLGQLTGYGYTF.

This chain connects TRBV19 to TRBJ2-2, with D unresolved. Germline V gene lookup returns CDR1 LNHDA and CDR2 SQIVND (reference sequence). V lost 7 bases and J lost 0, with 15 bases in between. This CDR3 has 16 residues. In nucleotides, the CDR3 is TGTGCCAGTATCCCCAGTGGGGAAGCGAACACCGGGGAGCTGTTTTTT. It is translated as CASIPSGEANTGELFF.

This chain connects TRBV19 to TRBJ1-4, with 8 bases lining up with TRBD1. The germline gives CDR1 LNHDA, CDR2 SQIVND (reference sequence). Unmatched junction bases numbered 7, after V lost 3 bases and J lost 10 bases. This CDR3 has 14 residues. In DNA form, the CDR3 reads TGTGCCAGTAGTATTGGGACAGGTGCACTAAAACTGTTTTTT. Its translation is CASSIGTGALKLFF.